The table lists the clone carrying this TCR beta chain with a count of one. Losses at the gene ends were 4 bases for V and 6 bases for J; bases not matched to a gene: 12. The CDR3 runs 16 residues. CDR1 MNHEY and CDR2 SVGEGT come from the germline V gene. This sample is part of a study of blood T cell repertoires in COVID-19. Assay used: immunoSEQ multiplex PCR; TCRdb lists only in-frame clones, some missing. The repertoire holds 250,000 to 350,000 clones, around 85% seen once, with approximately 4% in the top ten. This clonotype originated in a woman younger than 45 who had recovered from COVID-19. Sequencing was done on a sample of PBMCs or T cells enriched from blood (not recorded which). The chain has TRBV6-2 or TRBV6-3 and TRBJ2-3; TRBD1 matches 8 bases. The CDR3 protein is CASSFSLTGAEDTQYF. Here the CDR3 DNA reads TGTGCCAGCAGTTTTTCCTTGACAGGGGCGGAGGATACGCAGTATTTT.